These T cell receptor beta chains were read from a single sample in a study of Ad26.COV2.S vaccination and SARS-CoV-2 variants. Repertoires were generated with immunoSEQ multiplex PCR, while TCRdb's copy carries only in-frame clones and drops some. The data hold 430,000 or so clones, with 80% to 90% observed a single time. The sequences come from peripheral blood, collected in a trial of Ad26.COV2.S vaccine versus placebo. The receptors stem from a person aged 18 to 65 who received the Ad26.COV2.S COVID-19 vaccine or a placebo. Each CDR3 is given with its conserved first and last residue. The D gene is left open where the match is weak. Clone size, where shown, is once, few, many, or a class for clones that have expanded.

v_call	d_call	j_call	clone_size	cdr3_aa	cdr3_nt
TRBV28	TRBD1	TRBJ2-3	NA	CASSLWPQVGTGADTQYF	TGTGCCAGCAGTTTATGGCCCCAGGTAGGGACAGGGGCAGATACGCAGTATTTT
TRBV7-9	NA	TRBJ2-7	few	CASSLGDLGQYF	TGTGCCAGCAGCTTAGGGGATCTAGGGCAGTACTTC
TRBV5-6	TRBD1	TRBJ2-1	NA	CASSPLGQGSYNEQFF	TGTGCCAGCAGCCCGCTAGGACAGGGATCCTACAATGAGCAGTTCTTC
TRBV18	TRBD1	TRBJ1-5	NA	CASSQATGPYQPQHF	TGTGCCAGCTCACAGGCGACAGGGCCCTATCAGCCCCAGCATTTT
TRBV7-9	NA	TRBJ2-5	few	CASSLAQASAYLAQYF	TGTGCCAGCAGCTTAGCGCAGGCTAGCGCGTACTTGGCCCAGTACTTC
TRBV15	NA	TRBJ2-1	NA	CATSRVGTVGTEQFF	TGTGCCACCAGCAGAGTTGGGACGGTTGGCACTGAGCAGTTCTTC
TRBV6-1	TRBD2	TRBJ2-3	NA	CASSDPGGSGALDTQYF	TGTGCCAGCAGTGACCCCGGGGGTAGCGGGGCGCTGGATACGCAGTATTTT
TRBV6-5	NA	TRBJ2-7	NA	CASSPGRGGHEQYF	TGTGCCAGCAGTCCGGGCAGGGGAGGCCACGAGCAGTACTTC
TRBV7-9	NA	TRBJ2-2	NA	CASSPPWTLRTGELFF	TGTGCCAGCAGCCCGCCCTGGACACTAAGGACCGGGGAGCTGTTTTTT
TRBV4-3	TRBD1	TRBJ2-3	NA	CASSQDPGSSFGTEPDTQYF	TGCGCCAGCAGCCAAGATCCGGGGTCGTCCTTCGGGACAGAGCCAGATACGCAGTATTTT
TRBV19	NA	TRBJ1-2	NA	CASSKGRAVDGYTF	TGTGCCAGTAGTAAGGGCAGGGCGGTTGATGGCTACACCTTC
TRBV10-1	TRBD1	TRBJ2-3	NA	CASSESIGYRGTDTQYF	TGCGCCAGCAGTGAGTCGATTGGCTACAGGGGGACAGATACGCAGTATTTT